This T cell receptor (beta chain) was sequenced for a study of STAT5B mutations in CD4+ large granular lymphocyte leukemia. Original data processing: A productive frequency of 2.59 x 10-5 was the lowest detectable. The data were produced by immunoSEQ multiplex PCR, yet TCRdb's version contains in-frame clones alone and is incomplete. The V and J calls and clone size come from that table; D and trimming were worked out from the DNA. This table has about 21,000 clones, 70% appearing once. General observations from the study: Approximately 25% of private leukemic clonotypes occurred rarely in other patients' non-leukemic repertoires. TRBV06-family usage was enriched in top patient clones (8/27) versus controls (2/35). Higher CD4+ than CD8+ T-LGLL clonality might reflect small sample size.

This CDR3 is built from 14 residues. The germline V gene has CDR1 LNHDA and CDR2 SQIVND (reference sequence). J lost 6 bases, V lost 7 bases, and 4 bases had no gene match. This clone was counted only a few times. Its antigen is currently unknown. Sequencing used CD4+ T cells from blood buffy coats. This chain links TRBV19 with TRBJ2-1, with 12 bases that match TRBD2. The source is a human donor in good health. This CDR3 reads CASTLLAGGNEQFF. CDR3 coding DNA: TGTGCCAGTACCCTACTAGCGGGGGGCAATGAGCAGTTCTTC.